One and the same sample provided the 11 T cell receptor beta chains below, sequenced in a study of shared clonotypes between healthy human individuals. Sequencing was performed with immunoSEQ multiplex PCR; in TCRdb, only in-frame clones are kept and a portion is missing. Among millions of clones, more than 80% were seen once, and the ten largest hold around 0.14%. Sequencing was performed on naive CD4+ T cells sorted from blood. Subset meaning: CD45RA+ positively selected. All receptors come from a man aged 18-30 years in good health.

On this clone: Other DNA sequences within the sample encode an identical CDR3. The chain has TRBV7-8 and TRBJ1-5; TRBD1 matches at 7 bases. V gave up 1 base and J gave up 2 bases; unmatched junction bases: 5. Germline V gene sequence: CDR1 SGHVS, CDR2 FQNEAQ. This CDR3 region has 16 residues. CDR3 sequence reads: CASSLVAGGGNQPQHF. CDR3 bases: TGTGCCAGCAGCTTAGTAGCAGGGGGAGGCAATCAGCCCCAGCATTTT.

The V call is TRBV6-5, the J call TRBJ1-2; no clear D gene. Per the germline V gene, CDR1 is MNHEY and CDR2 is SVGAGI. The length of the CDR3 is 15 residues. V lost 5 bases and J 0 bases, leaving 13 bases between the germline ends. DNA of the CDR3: TGTGCCAGCAGTAACCCCCGGGCTTCTAACTATGGCTACACCTTC. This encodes CASSNPRASNYGYTF.

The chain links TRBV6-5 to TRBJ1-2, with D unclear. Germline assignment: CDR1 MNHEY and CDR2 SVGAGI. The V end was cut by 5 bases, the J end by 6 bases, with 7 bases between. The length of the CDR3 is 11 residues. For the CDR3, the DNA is TGTGCCAGCAGTCGAGGAGATGGCTACACCTTC. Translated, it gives CASSRGDGYTF.

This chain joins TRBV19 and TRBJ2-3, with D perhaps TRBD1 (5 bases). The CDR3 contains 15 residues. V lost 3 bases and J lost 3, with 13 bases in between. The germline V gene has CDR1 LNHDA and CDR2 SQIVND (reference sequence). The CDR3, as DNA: TGTGCCAGTAGTATTGGGCAGGGATGGACAGATACGCAGTATTTT. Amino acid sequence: CASSIGQGWTDTQYF.

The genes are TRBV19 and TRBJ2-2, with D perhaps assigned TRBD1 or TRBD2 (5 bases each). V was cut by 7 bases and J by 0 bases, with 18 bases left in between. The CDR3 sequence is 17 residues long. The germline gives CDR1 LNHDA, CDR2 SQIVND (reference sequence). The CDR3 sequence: CASTPGQGRTNTGELFF. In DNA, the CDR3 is TGTGCCAGTACCCCGGGGCAGGGCAGGACGAACACCGGGGAGCTGTTTTTT.

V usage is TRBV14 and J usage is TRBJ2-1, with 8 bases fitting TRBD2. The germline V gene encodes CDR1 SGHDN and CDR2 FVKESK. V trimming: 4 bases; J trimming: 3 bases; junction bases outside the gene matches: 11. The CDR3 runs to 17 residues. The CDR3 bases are TGTGCCAGCAGCCGTCGTATTAGCGGGGTTATCTACAATGAGCAGTTCTTC. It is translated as CASSRRISGVIYNEQFF.

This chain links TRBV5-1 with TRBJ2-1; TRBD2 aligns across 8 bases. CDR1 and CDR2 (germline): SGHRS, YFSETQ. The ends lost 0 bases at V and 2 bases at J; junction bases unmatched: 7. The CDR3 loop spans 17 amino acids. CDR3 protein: CASSLAPSGGAYNEQFF. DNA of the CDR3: TGCGCCAGCAGCTTGGCGCCCAGCGGGGGAGCCTACAATGAGCAGTTCTTC. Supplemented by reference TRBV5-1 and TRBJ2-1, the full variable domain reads KAGVTQTPRYLIKTRGQQVTLSCSPISGHRSVSWYQQTPGQGLQFLFEYFSETQRNKGNFPGRFSGRQFSNSRSEMNVSTLELGDSALYLCASSLAPSGGAYNEQFFGPGTRLTVL.

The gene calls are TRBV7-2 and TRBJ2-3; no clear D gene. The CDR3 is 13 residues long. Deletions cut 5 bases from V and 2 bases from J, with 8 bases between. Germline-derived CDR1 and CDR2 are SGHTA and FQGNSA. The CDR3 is CASSHRPTDTQYF. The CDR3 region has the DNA TGTGCCAGCAGCCATAGGCCCACAGATACGCAGTATTTT.

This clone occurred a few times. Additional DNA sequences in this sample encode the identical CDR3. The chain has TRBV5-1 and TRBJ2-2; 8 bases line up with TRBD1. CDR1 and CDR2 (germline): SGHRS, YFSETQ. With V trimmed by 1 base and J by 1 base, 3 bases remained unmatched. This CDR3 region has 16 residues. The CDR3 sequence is CASSLPGTGNTGELFF. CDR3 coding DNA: TGCGCCAGCAGCTTGCCCGGGACAGGGAACACCGGGGAGCTGTTTTTT.

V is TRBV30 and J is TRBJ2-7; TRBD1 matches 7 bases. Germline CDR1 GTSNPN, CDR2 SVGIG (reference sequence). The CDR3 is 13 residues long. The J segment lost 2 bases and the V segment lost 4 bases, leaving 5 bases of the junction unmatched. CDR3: CAWKARGTYEQYF. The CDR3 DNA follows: TGTGCCTGGAAGGCCAGGGGGACCTACGAGCAGTACTTC.

The CDR3 region is CASSRGPDSNQPQHF. CDR3 coding DNA: TGTGCCAGCAGTCGCGGTCCTGATAGCAATCAGCCCCAGCATTTT. V and J are TRBV6-6 and TRBJ1-5; D gene uncertain. This CDR3 comprises 15 residues. Trimming took off 5 bases at V and 0 bases at J, with 11 bases between the two ends. CDR1 is MNHNY, CDR2 SVGAGI, per germline (reference sequence).